The clone carrying this T cell receptor (beta chain) came up once. Each participant's cohort was designated according to participant-reported clinical history. Two negative PCRs, clearance, or symptom resolution had been documented for recovered Cohort 3 donors. Clones were read by immunoSEQ multiplex PCR, and TCRdb kept only the in-frame ones, dropping some. The top ten hold less than 2.5% of the sample, which has approximately 270,000 clones, roughly 88% seen once. This sample is drawn from a study of blood T cell repertoires in COVID-19. Study-level information: Spain, Italy and the United States supplied samples that represented acute and convalescent COVID-19. The cDNA or gDNA used as material had been derived from T cells, B-cell-depleted T cells, or PBMCs.

CDR1 is DFQATT and CDR2 is SNEGSKA in the germline V gene (reference sequence). The length of the CDR3 is 18 residues. The V gene end was trimmed by 3 bases and the J gene end by 2 bases; junction bases not matched to a gene: 15. The V call is TRBV20-1, the J call TRBJ2-3; TRBD1 agrees at 9 bases. This sequence was found in a woman between 50 and 59 years old who had recovered from COVID-19. Sequencing was performed on PBMCs or T cells enriched from blood (not recorded which). The CDR3 here is CSASASHPTGGFTDTQYF. The CDR3 DNA is TGCAGTGCTAGTGCATCCCACCCGACAGGGGGGTTCACAGATACGCAGTATTTT.